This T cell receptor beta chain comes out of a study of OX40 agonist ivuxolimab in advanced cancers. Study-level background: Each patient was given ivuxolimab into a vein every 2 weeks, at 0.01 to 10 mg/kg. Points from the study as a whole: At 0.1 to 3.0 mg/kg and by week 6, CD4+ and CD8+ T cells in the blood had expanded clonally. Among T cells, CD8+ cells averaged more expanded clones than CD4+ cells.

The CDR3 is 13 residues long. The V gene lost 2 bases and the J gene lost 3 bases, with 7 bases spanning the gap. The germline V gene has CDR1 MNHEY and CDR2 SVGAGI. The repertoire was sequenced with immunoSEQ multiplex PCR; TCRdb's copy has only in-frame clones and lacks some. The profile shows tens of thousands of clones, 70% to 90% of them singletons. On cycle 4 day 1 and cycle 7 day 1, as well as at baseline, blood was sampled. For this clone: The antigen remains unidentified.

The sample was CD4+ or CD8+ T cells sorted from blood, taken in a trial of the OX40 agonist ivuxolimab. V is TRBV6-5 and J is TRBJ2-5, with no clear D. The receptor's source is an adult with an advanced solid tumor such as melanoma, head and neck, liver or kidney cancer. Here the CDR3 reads CASSYVPKETQYF. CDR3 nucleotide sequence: TGTGCCAGCAGTTACGTTCCGAAAGAGACCCAGTACTTC.